Listed below are T cell receptor beta chains from one sample, sequenced in a study of cytomegalovirus exposure and HLA in healthy donors. TCRdb's table, derived via immunoSEQ multiplex PCR, lists solely in-frame clones and lacks some. The sample holds some 76,000 clones; about 81% are singletons and the top ten take 8% to 9%. The sample was PBMCs. These receptors were taken from a middle-aged woman in good health and CMV-seropositive. CDR3s leave out the opening cysteine and the closing phenylalanine or tryptophan. The listing skips clone size in some rows; elsewhere it reads once, few, many or a size class.

>TRBV7-2|TRBJ2-2|13|-
ASSLATGGAGELF
>TRBV9|TRBJ1-4|13|-
ASSDHGTTNEKLF
>TRBV7-8|TRBJ2-1|12|-
ASSFGKRTNEQF
>TRBV30|TRBJ2-7|11|-
ASGRGIGDEQY
>TRBV6-4|TRBJ2-3|14|-
ASSDSTSGDTDTQY
>TRBV21-1|TRBJ2-1|13|few
ASSKGQGENNEQF
>TRBV28|TRBJ2-7|11|-
ASSLRSSYEQY
>TRBV5-1|TRBJ2-1|13|few
ASSIDLAPQDEQF
>TRBV6-4|TRBJ1-1|13|-
ASSDYPGTAVKAF
>TRBV27|TRBJ1-5|13|-
ASSPRDRGRQPQH
>TRBV10-3|TRBJ1-5|11|-
ASTEAENQPQH
>TRBV7-2|TRBJ2-7|12|-
ASSLSGGGYEQY
>TRBV19|TRBJ2-3|12|-
ASSIRDSLDTQY
>TRBV6-1|TRBJ1-3|12|-
ASRNDRGLDTIY